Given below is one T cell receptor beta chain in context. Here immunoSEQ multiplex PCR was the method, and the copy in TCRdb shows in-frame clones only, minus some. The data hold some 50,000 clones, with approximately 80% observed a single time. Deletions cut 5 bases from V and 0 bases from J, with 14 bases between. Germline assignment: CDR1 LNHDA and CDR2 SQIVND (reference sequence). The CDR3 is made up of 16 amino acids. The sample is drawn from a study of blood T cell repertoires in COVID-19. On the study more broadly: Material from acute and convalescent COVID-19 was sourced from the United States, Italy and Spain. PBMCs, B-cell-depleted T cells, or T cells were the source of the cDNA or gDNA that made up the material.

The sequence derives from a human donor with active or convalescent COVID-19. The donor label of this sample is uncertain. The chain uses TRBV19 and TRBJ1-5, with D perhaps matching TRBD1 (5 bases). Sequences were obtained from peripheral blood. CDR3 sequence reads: CASSPMTENSNQPQHF. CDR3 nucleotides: TGTGCCAGTAGTCCTATGACAGAGAATAGCAATCAGCCCCAGCATTTT.